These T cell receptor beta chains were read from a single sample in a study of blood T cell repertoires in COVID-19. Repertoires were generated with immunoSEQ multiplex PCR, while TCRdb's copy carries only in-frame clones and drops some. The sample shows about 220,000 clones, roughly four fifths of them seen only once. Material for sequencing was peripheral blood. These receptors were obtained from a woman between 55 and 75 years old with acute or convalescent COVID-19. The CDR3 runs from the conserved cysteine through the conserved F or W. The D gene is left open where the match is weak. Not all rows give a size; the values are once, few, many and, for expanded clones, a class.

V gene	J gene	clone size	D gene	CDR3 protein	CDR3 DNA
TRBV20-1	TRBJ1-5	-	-	CSASSVGGGGQPQHF	TGCAGTGCTAGTTCGGTTGGTGGCGGTGGTCAGCCCCAGCATTTT
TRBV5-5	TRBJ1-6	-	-	CASSLYSDSSYNSPLHF	TGTGCCAGCAGCTTGTACAGCGACAGCTCCTATAATTCACCCCTCCACTTT
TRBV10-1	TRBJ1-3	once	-	CASSESFPLSGNTIYF	TGCGCCAGCAGTGAGTCGTTCCCCCTCTCTGGAAACACCATATATTTT
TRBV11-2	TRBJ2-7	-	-	CASSSLRQVPHYEQYF	TGTGCCAGCAGCTCCCTACGACAGGTCCCCCACTACGAGCAGTACTTC
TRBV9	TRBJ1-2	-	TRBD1	CASSRNTGTVSVVAF	TGTGCCAGCAGCAGAAATACCGGGACAGTTTCGGTCGTCGCCTTC
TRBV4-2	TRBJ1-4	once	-	CASSQDRATNEKLFF	TGTGCCAGCAGCCAAGATCGGGCAACTAATGAAAAACTGTTTTTT
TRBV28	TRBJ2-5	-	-	CASGMWGRETQYF	TGTGCCAGCGGAATGTGGGGGAGGGAGACCCAGTACTTC
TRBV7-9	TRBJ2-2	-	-	CATSETGELFF	TGTGCCACCTCGGAGACCGGGGAGCTGTTTTTT
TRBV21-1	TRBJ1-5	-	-	CASSKCAGGQPQHF	TGTGCCAGCAGCAAATGCGCAGGAGGACAGCCCCAGCATTTT
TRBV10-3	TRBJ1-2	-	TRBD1	CAISGGQDSNYGYTF	TGTGCCATCAGTGGGGGACAGGACTCAAACTATGGCTACACCTTC
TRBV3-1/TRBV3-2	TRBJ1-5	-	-	CASSSTYGGQPQHF	TGTGCCAGCAGTTCCACATATGGAGGTCAGCCCCAGCATTTT
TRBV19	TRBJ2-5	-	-	CASSIGLDSPGTQYF	TGTGCCAGTAGTATAGGGCTGGACTCGCCGGGGACCCAGTACTTC
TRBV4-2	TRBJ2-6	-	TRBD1	CASSIGQGAAGANVLTF	TGTGCCAGCAGCATCGGACAGGGGGCTGCTGGGGCCAACGTCCTGACTTTC
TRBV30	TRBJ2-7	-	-	CAWSVGGTGTYEQYF	TGTGCCTGGAGTGTTGGCGGGACGGGGACCTACGAGCAGTACTTC
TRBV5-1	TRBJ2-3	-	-	CASSEWGGLADTQYF	TGCGCCAGCAGTGAATGGGGGGGCCTGGCAGATACGCAGTATTTT
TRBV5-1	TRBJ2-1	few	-	CASSPGHDEQFF	TGCGCCAGCAGTCCCGGACATGATGAGCAGTTCTTC
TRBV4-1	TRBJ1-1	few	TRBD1	CASSPSRGRTEAFF	TGCGCCAGCAGCCCCAGCAGGGGGCGTACTGAAGCTTTCTTT
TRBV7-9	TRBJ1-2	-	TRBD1	CASVRQGGYGYTF	TGTGCCAGCGTACGACAGGGGGGCTATGGCTACACCTTC
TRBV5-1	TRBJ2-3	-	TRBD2	CASSPTSGPTDTQYF	TGCGCCAGCAGCCCTACTAGCGGACCCACAGATACGCAGTATTTT
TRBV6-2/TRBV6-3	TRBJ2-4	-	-	CASSGTGTRGHIQYF	TGTGCCAGCAGCGGGACCGGGACTAGGGGGCACATTCAGTACTTC
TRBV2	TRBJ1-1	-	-	CASSVKGDTEAFF	TGTGCCAGCAGTGTTAAGGGGGACACTGAAGCTTTCTTT
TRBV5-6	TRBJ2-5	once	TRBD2	CASSLGSGGVQETQYF	TGTGCCAGCAGCTTAGGGAGCGGGGGGGTCCAAGAGACCCAGTACTTC
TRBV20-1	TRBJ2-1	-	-	CSASTTGRSSYNEQFF	TGCAGTGCTAGTACTACAGGTCGAAGCTCCTACAATGAGCAGTTCTTC
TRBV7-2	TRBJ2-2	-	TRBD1	CASSPRTGIVGELFF	TGTGCCAGCAGCCCCCGGACAGGGATCGTCGGGGAGCTGTTTTTT
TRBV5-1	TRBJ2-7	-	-	CASRLWGHEQYF	TGCGCCAGCAGATTATGGGGCCACGAGCAGTACTTC
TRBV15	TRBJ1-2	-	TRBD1	CATSRLDRGRDGYTF	TGTGCCACCAGCAGACTGGACAGGGGCAGAGATGGCTACACCTTC
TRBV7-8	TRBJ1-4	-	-	CASSLGDTTNEKLFF	TGTGCCAGCAGCTTGGGAGACACAACTAATGAAAAACTGTTTTTT
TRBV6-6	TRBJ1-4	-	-	CASSTQGRNEKLFF	TGTGCCAGCAGTACACAGGGTCGGAATGAAAAACTGTTTTTT
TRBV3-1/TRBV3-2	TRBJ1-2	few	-	CASSQELTPLYGYTF	TGTGCCAGCAGCCAAGAGCTCACCCCCCTATATGGCTACACCTTC
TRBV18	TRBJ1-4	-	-	CASSPREGISEKLFF	TGTGCCAGCTCACCCCGGGAAGGGATTAGTGAAAAACTGTTTTTT
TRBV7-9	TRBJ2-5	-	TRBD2	CASSSSGGPYETQYF	TGTGCCAGCAGCTCCTCGGGGGGGCCGTACGAGACCCAGTACTTC
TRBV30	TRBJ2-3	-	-	CAWSVGGASTDTQYF	TGTGCCTGGAGTGTAGGGGGGGCGAGCACAGATACGCAGTATTTT
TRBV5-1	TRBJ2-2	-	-	CASSRSGGSGELFF	TGCGCCAGCAGCCGATCGGGGGGCTCCGGGGAGCTGTTTTTT
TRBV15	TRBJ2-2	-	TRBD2	CATSRRGDGELFF	TGTGCCACCAGCAGACGGGGGGACGGGGAGCTGTTTTTT
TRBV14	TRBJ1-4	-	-	CARGHEEDEKLFF	TGTGCCAGAGGACACGAAGAAGATGAAAAACTGTTTTTT
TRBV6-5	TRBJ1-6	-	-	CASTSAGSPLHF	TGTGCCAGCACCTCCGCGGGGTCACCCCTCCACTTT